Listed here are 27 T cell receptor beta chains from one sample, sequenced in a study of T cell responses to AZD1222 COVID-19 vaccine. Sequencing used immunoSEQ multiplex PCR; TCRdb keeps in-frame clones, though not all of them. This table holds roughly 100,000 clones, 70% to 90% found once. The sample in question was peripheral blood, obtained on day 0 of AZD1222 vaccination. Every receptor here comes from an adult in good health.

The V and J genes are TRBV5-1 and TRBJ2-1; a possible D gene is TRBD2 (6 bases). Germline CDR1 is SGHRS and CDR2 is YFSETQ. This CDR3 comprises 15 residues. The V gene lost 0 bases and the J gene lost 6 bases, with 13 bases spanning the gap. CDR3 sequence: CASSLVRGGRNEQFF. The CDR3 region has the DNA TGCGCCAGCAGCTTGGTTAGGGGAGGACGCAATGAGCAGTTCTTC. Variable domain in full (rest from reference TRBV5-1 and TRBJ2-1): KAGVTQTPRYLIKTRGQQVTLSCSPISGHRSVSWYQQTPGQGLQFLFEYFSETQRNKGNFPGRFSGRQFSNSRSEMNVSTLELGDSALYLCASSLVRGGRNEQFFGPGTRLTVL.

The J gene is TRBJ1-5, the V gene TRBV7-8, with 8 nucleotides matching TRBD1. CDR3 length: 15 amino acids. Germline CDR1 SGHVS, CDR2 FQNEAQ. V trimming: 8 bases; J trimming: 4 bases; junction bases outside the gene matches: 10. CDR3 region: CASSDRGGRNQPQHF. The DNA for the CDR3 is TGTGCCAGCTCCGACAGGGGCGGCCGAAATCAGCCCCAGCATTTT.

This chain's CDR3 is CASSLLGGPNTGELFF. Here the CDR3 DNA reads TGCGCCAGCAGCTTGTTGGGGGGACCTAACACCGGGGAGCTGTTTTTT. This chain links TRBV5-1 with TRBJ2-2; D is perhaps TRBD2 (6 bases). Trimming stripped 1 base from V and 2 bases from J, with 12 bases between. Germline values: CDR1 SGHRS, CDR2 YFSETQ. CDR3 size: 16 residues.

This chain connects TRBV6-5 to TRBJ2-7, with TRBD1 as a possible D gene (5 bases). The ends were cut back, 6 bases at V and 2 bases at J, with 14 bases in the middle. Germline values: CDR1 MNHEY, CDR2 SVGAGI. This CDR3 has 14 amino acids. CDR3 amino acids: CASSLTVLAYEQYF. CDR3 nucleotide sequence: TGTGCCAGCAGCTTGACAGTTTTAGCCTACGAGCAGTACTTC.

The CDR3, as DNA: TGTGCCAGCAGTGACCCCTACGAGCAGTACTTC. Its protein is CASSDPYEQYF. V is TRBV25-1 and J is TRBJ2-7, with D unresolved. Between the trimmed V and J ends, which lost 3 bases and 2 bases, there was a span of 2 bases. The germline V gene has CDR1 MGHDK and CDR2 SYGVNS. CDR3 length: 11 residues.

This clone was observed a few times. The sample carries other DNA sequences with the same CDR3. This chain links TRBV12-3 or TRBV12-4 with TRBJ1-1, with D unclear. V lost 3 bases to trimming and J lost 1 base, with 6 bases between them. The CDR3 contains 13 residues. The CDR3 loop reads CASSLVRNTEAFF. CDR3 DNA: TGTGCCAGCAGTTTGGTCAGGAACACTGAAGCTTTCTTT.

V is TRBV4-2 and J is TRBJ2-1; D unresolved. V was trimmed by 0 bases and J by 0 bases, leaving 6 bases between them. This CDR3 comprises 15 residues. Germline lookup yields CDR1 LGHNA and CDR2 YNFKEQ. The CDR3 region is CASSQDRSSYNEQFF. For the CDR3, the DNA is TGTGCCAGCAGCCAAGATCGGAGCTCCTACAATGAGCAGTTCTTC.

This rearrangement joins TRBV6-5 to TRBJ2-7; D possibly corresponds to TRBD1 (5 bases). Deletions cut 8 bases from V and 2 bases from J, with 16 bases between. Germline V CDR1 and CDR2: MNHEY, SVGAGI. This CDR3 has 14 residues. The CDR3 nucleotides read TGTGCCAGCGCGAAGACAGTTTTAGCCTACGAGCAGTACTTC. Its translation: CASAKTVLAYEQYF.

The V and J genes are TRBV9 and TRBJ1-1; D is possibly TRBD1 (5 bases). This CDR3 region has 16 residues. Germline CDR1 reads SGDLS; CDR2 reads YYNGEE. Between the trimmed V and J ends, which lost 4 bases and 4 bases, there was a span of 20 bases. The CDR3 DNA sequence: TGTGCCAGCAGCAAAGCCGGGGCGGGGCTCCGCACTGAAGCTTTCTTT. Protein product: CASSKAGAGLRTEAFF. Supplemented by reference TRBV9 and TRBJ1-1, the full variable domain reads DSGVTQTPKHLITATGQRVTLRCSPRSGDLSVYWYQQSLDQGLQFLIQYYNGEERAKGNILERFSAQQFPDLHSELNLSSLELGDSALYFCASSKAGAGLRTEAFFGQGTRLTVV.

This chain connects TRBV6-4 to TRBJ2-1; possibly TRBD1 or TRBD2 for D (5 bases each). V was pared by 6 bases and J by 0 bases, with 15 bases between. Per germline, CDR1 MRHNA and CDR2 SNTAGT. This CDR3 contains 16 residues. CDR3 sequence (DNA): TGTGCCAGCAGCCTCGTGGGGGTTAACTCCTACAATGAGCAGTTCTTC. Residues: CASSLVGVNSYNEQFF.

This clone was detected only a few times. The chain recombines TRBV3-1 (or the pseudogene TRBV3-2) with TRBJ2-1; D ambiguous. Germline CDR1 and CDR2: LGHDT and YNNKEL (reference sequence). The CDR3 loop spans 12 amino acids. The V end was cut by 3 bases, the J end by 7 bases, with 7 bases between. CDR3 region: CASSHFTNEQFF. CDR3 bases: TGTGCCAGCAGCCATTTCACAAATGAGCAGTTCTTC.

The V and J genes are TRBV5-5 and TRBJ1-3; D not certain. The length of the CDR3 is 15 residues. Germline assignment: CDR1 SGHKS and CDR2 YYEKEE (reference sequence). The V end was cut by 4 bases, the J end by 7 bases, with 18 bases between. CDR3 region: CASSGSVTHSNTIYF. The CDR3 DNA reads TGTGCCAGCAGCGGATCCGTCACCCATTCGAACACCATATATTTT.

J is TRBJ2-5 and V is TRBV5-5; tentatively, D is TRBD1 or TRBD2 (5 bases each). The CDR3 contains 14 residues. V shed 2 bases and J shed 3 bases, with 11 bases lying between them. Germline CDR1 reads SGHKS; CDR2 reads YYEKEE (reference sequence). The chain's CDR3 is CASSFYGAEETQYF. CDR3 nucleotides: TGTGCCAGCAGCTTTTACGGGGCCGAAGAGACCCAGTACTTC. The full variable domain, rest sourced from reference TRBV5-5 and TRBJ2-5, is DAGVTQSPTHLIKTRGQQVTLRCSPISGHKSVSWYQQVLGQGPQFIFQYYEKEERGRGNFPDRFSARQFPNYSSELNVNALLLGDSALYLCASSFYGAEETQYFGPGTRLLVL.

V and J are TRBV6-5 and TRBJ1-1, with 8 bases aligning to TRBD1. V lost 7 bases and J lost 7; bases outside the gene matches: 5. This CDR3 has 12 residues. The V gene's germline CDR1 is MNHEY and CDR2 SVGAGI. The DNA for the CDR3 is TGTGCCAGCAAAGGACAGGGAGGTGAAGCTTTCTTT. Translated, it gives CASKGQGGEAFF.

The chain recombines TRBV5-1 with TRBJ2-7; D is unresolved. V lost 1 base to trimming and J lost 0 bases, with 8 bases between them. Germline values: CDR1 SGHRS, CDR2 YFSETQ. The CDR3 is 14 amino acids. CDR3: CASSLLASSYEQYF. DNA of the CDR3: TGCGCCAGCAGCTTGCTGGCGAGCTCCTACGAGCAGTACTTC.

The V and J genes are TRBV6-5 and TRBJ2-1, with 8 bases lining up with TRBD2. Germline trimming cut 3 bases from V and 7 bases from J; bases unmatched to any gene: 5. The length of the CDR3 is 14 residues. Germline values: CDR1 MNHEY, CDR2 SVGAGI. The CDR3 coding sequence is TGTGCCAGCAGTTATCGGGGGGGCCGGAATGAGCAGTTCTTC. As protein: CASSYRGGRNEQFF.

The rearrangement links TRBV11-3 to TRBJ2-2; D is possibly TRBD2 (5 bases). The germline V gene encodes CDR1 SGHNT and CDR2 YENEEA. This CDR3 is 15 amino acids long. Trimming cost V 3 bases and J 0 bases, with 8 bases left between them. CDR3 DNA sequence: TGTGCCAGCAGCTTGGGAGTCGCGAACACCGGGGAGCTGTTTTTT. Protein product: CASSLGVANTGELFF.

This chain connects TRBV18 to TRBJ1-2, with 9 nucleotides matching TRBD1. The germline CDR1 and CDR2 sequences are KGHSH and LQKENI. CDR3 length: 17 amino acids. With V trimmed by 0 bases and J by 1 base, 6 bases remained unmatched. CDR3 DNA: TGTGCCAGCTCACCACCCCTGGGACAGGGATTTAACTATGGCTACACCTTC. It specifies CASSPPLGQGFNYGYTF.

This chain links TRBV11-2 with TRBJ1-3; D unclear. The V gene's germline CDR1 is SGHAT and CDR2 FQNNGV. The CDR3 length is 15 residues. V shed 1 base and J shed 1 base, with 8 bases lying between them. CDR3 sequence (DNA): TGTGCCAGCAGCTTAGGCCCAGTGTCTGGAAACACCATATATTTT. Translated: CASSLGPVSGNTIYF.

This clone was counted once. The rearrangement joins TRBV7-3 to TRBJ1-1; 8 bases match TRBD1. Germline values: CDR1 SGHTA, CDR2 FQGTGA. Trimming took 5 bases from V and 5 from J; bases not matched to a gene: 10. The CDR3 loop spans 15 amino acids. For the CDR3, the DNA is TGTGCCAGCAGCGCCCTGGACAGGGAAGAGACTGAAGCTTTCTTT. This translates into CASSALDREETEAFF.

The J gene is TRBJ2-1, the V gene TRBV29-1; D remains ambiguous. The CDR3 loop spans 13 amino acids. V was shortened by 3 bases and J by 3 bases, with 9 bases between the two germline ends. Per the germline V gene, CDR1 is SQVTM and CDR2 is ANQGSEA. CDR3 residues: CSVEALVYNEQFF. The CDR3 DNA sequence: TGCAGCGTTGAGGCTCTAGTCTACAATGAGCAGTTCTTC.

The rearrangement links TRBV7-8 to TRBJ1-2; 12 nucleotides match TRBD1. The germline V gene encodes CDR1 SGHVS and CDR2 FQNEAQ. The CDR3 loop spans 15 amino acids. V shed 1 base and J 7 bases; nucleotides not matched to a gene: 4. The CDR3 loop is CASSLEGQGAFGYTF. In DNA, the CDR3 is TGTGCCAGCAGCTTAGAGGGACAGGGGGCGTTTGGCTACACCTTC.

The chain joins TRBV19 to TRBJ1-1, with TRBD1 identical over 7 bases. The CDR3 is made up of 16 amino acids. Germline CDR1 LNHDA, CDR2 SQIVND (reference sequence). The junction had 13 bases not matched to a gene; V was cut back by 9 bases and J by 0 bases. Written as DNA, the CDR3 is TGTGCCAGCCGTACCTATTTGGGACAGATGAACACTGAAGCTTTCTTT. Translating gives CASRTYLGQMNTEAFF.

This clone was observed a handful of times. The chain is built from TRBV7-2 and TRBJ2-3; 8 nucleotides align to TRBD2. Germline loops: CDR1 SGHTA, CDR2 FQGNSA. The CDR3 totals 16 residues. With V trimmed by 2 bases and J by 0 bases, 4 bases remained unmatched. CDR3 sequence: CASSLIGGASTDTQYF. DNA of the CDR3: TGTGCCAGCAGCTTAATCGGGGGGGCTAGCACAGATACGCAGTATTTT. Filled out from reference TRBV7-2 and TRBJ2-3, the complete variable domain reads GAGVSQSPSNKVTEKGKDVELRCDPISGHTALYWYRQSLGQGLEFLIYFQGNSAPDKSGLPSDRFSAERTGGSVSTLTIQRTQQEDSAVYLCASSLIGGASTDTQYFGPGTRLTVL.

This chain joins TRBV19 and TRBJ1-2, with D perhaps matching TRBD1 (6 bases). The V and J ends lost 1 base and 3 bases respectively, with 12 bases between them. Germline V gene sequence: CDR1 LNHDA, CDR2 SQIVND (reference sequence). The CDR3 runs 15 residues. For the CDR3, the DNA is TGTGCCAGTAGTATAGGGACAGCAGTTGACTATGGCTACACCTTC. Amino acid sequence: CASSIGTAVDYGYTF. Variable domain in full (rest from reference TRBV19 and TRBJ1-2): DGGITQSPKYLFRKEGQNVTLSCEQNLNHDAMYWYRQDPGQGLRLIYYSQIVNDFQKGDIAEGYSVSREKKESFPLTVTSAQKNPTAFYLCASSIGTAVDYGYTFGSGTRLTVV.

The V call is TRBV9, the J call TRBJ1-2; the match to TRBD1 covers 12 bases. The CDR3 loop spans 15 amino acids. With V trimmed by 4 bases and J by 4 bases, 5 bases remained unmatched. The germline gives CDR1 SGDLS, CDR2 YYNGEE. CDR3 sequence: CASSPGTGGLYGYTF. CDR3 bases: TGTGCCAGCAGCCCCGGGACAGGGGGCCTCTATGGCTACACCTTC. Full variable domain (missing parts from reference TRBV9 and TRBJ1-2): DSGVTQTPKHLITATGQRVTLRCSPRSGDLSVYWYQQSLDQGLQFLIQYYNGEERAKGNILERFSAQQFPDLHSELNLSSLELGDSALYFCASSPGTGGLYGYTFGSGTRLTVV.

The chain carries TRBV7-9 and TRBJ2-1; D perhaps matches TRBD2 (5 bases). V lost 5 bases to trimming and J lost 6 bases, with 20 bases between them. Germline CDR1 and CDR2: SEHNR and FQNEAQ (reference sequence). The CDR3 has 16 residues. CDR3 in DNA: TGTGCCAGCAGCGAAGACTACCCCTCTACACTCAATGAGCAGTTCTTC. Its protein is CASSEDYPSTLNEQFF.